The clone carrying this T cell receptor (beta chain) was observed a few times. Its matching antigen is unknown. The CDR3 regions of TCR beta were amplified from RNA transcripts. First-round RT-PCR targeting the TCR CDR3 was performed with the HTBI primer set. TCRdb called the multiplex PCR reads again in MiXCR, with one record for every CDR3 protein. The data hold about 330,000 distinct CDR3 sequences, with roughly 15% observed a single time. This record belongs to a study of T cells in Graves' hyperthyroidism and ophthalmopathy. Study as a whole: Peripheral blood draws took place at initial diagnosis, ahead of any treatment. Study observations and caveats: Ophthalmopathy was told apart from stable hyperthyroidism by a 13 V-J model.

A patient was excluded if there was uncontrolled infection, other autoimmune disease, pregnancy or lactation. Clinical symptoms, serum thyroxine and TRAb, thyroid ultrasound and orbital computed tomography together formed the diagnostic basis. CDR1 and CDR2 (germline): SGHDN, FVKESK. With 2 bases removed from V and 5 bases from J, the gap between germline ends came to 10 bases. This CDR3 has 15 amino acids. The receptor was isolated from a woman aged 40 to 49 with Graves' ophthalmopathy. The sample was blood. V and J are TRBV14 and TRBJ1-6, with D possibly matching TRBD1 (6 bases). CDR3 sequence: CASSQIGGNNSPLHF. The CDR3 DNA sequence: TGTGCCAGCAGCCAAATAGGGGGTAATAATTCACCCCTCCACTTT.